This T cell receptor beta chain was observed in a study of shared clonotypes between healthy human individuals (TCRdb year 2020). Background on the whole study: Two women and a few men aged 18 to 49 years were included in the cohort. Different laboratories and diverse techniques were used to prepare libraries and sequence TCR repertoires, to increase sequencing depth and limit assay-specific biases. Per donor, three plates each were used for CD4 naive and CD4 memory, two for CD8 naive, and one for CD8 memory. Leukapheresis yielded between about 0.9 and 9 billion PBMCs per donor. The study deeply sequenced blood TCR repertoires of about 5 healthy adults to estimate repertoire size and the extent of clonotype sharing between individuals. Here is what the overall study found, with its caveats: Based on pairwise subsampling, the degree of clonotype sharing among donors was expected to be affected by sequencing depth. About 4.5% of naive CD4, roughly 3.5% of naive CD8, around 2.3% of memory CD4, and 0.4% of memory CD8 clonotypes were shared across several donors. Even with the large sequencing depth, rarefaction of the sorted-subset datasets indicated that sequencing was incomplete. The genetic and exposure-history diversity represented was limited by the small number of donors. Only blood was sampled, and tissue TCR repertoires likely differ from those in blood. Estimated clonotype richness was generally larger for naive than for memory subsets. Clonotypes shared by all four sorted-subset donors showed higher generation probabilities than non-shared clonotypes.

The donors were healthy, HIV-negative adults who had no recently reported acute infections or vaccinations. Every donor was a Caucasian adult living in Nashville, Tennessee, USA. CD8 memory samples combined magnetically selected CD45RO+ cells with CCR7-negative CD45RA+ effector memory (TemRA) cells. After blood collection by leukapheresis, PBMCs were isolated using Ficoll-Histopaque density gradient centrifugation and then cryopreserved in the vapor phase of liquid nitrogen. Analytical flow cytometry was used to check the purity and quantity of each magnetically sorted T cell population. Genomic DNA was isolated from each sorted fraction and quantified by UV absorbance on a Nanodrop 2000c. CDR1 and CDR2, per the germline V gene, are MGHRA and YSYEKL. Its CDR3 holds 13 amino acids, cysteine through phenylalanine. Only CDR3 DNA is held: 39 bases, read in frame from base 1. V is shortened by 2 bases, J by 3 bases, and the region joining them spans 7 bases.

TCR CDR3 regions were amplified from genomic DNA by multiplex PCR using the deep immunoSEQ assay. Extracted genomic DNA from each cell subset was distributed evenly across all wells of several immunoSEQ 96-well plates, and each plate was treated as a replicate. For sorted subsets, each replicate PCR was loaded with around 200 ng genomic DNA, equivalent to about 30,000 T cell genomes. Purified libraries were quantified with a Qubit 3.0 fluorometer, sized on a Bioanalyzer 2100, and re-quantified with the KAPA Library Quantification kit. Each immunoSEQ 96-well plate was sequenced on its own single-read 150-cycle Illumina NextSeq 550 flow cell. The authors' pipeline ran thus. Because only junctional sequences without quality scores were contained in the immunoSEQ output, filtering matching that applied to full-length reads could not be performed. Sequences were annotated with PyIR, a Python wrapper for IgBLAST v1.9, and V/J genes and CDR3 were assigned using IMGT germline references. Reads with weak V/J assignments (E-value above 1e-6), missing CDR3, stop codons, out-of-frame junctions, or ambiguous translated residues were removed. A V3J clonotype was defined by an identical inferred V gene, J gene, and CDR3 amino acid sequence. The percentage overlap between two repertoires was calculated by dividing the number of shared unique clonotypes by the size of the smaller repertoire. RTK rarefaction, the Chao1 estimator, and Recon v2.1 estimates of unobserved clonotypes were used to assess repertoire richness. Generation probabilities were computed with OLGA for all TCRbeta clonotypes obtained by the gDNA method from a handful of donors. Sourced from immuneACCESS, this table was stored by TCRdb with only in-frame sequences that have V and J called. A share of the clones is absent; for the studies checked, an unresolved V gene accounts for under half, and the remainder has no known explanation. V and J calls and clone size are as listed in that table; D and trimming were resolved from the DNA. The sample includes some 320,000 clones, with around nine tenths observed a single time. Roughly 15% of the sample comes from the top ten.

Comments on this clone: Its binding antigen is unknown. No clone much larger than this one lies a single base away; base qualities are absent.

The source of this sequence is a man aged 18 to 29 in good health. The rearranged segments are TRBV4-1 and TRBJ1-1; the D gene is not confidently resolved. The sequenced sample consisted of memory CD8+ T cells sorted from blood. Sample cell subset or site, as interpreted from the label and publication: CD45RO+ cells pooled with CCR7-negative TemRA cells. The DNA sequence is as follows: TGCGCCAGCAGCCAACAGCCGTACACTGAAGCTTTCTTT. Translation gives CASSQQPYTEAFF.